Listed below are T cell receptor beta chains from one sample, sequenced in a study of CD8 T cells in ankylosing spondylitis. MiXCR, run by TCRdb on the 5' RACE reads, gives a single entry per CDR3 protein. This sample has roughly 220,000 distinct CDR3 sequences, with about 11% found just once. The sequenced sample was blood, either unsorted or a sorted T cell fraction (not recorded which). All receptors come from a male donor with ankylosing spondylitis or in good health (not recorded which). Each CDR3 is given with its conserved first and last residue. D genes are given only for firm matches. Not every row has a clone size; where given, it reads once, few, many or a size class.

D	size	V	J	DNA	CDR3
NA	many	TRBV20-1	TRBJ1-4	TGCAGTGTTGCCTCCTCTGAAAAACTGTTTTTT	CSVASSEKLFF
NA	few	TRBV19	TRBJ2-2	TGTGCCAGTAGTGCCCGAGGGGGGGTGAACACCGGGGAGCTGTTTTTT	CASSARGGVNTGELFF
TRBD2	NA	TRBV14	TRBJ2-5	TGTGCCAGCAGCCCTATGCTAGCGGGGGTGGAGACCCAGTACTTC	CASSPMLAGVETQYF
TRBD2	few	TRBV13	TRBJ2-5	TGTGCCAGCAGCTTTACTAGCGGGGGGGCCGAAGAGACCCAGTACTTC	CASSFTSGGAEETQYF
TRBD2	NA	TRBV29-1	TRBJ2-1	TGCAGCCTACGAGCGGGGGGGAACAATGAGCAGTTCTTC	CSLRAGGNNEQFF
NA	NA	TRBV12-3/TRBV12-4	TRBJ1-2	TGTGCCAGCAGACCTTTACAGGGTGGCTACACCTTC	CASRPLQGGYTF
NA	few	TRBV29-1	TRBJ1-4	TGCAGCGTTGGAGTCTCCTGGGGTGAAAAACTGTTTTTT	CSVGVSWGEKLFF
NA	few	TRBV19	TRBJ2-2	TGTGCCAGTAGTATCCTAGCGTCCGGGGAGCTGTTTTTT	CASSILASGELFF
TRBD2	many	TRBV20-1	TRBJ2-5	TGCAGTGCTAGAGATCCTAGCGGGGGGGGTCAAGAGACCCAGTACTTC	CSARDPSGGGQETQYF
NA	NA	TRBV15	TRBJ2-7	TGTGCCACCAGCAGCGCTTTTGGGGTTTGGAACTACGAGCAGTACTTC	CATSSAFGVWNYEQYF
TRBD1	many	TRBV29-1	TRBJ2-7	TGCAGCGTTGGACGCGGGACAGGGGGCCTCAACGAGCAGTACTTC	CSVGRGTGGLNEQYF
NA	NA	TRBV18	TRBJ1-1	TGTGCCAGCTCACCACCGATTTCTGGGGGTGGGGCGGACACTGAAGCTTTCTTT	CASSPPISGGGADTEAFF
TRBD1	few	TRBV20-1	TRBJ1-1	TGCAGTGCTAGAGGATGGACAGGCGGGAACACTGAAGCTTTCTTT	CSARGWTGGNTEAFF
TRBD2	few	TRBV7-9	TRBJ2-7	TGTGCCAGCAGCTTGCGGCTAGCGGGGGATGCATCCGAGCAGTACTTC	CASSLRLAGDASEQYF
NA	few	TRBV25-1	TRBJ1-6	TGTGCCAGCAGTGATCCAGGGGCGGTTAATTCACCCCTCCACTTT	CASSDPGAVNSPLHF
NA	many	TRBV3-1	TRBJ1-5	TGTGCCAGCAGCCAAGATCCAGGGCCCCTGAGGGCCCAGCATTTT	CASSQDPGPLRAQHF
TRBD2	few	TRBV7-2	TRBJ2-1	TGTGCCAGCAGCTCAGCTAGCGGGGGGGGGTACAATGAGCAGTTCTTC	CASSSASGGGYNEQFF
NA	many	TRBV6-2/TRBV6-3	TRBJ1-2	TGTGCCAGCAGTTATCTTCCGAATTGGGGCTTCGGCTACACCTTC	CASSYLPNWGFGYTF
TRBD1	many	TRBV11-2	TRBJ2-3	TGTGCCAGCAGCTTTCCCGACAGGGGGACAGATACGCAGTATTTT	CASSFPDRGTDTQYF
NA	many	TRBV5-5	TRBJ2-2	TGTGCCAGCAGCCCCCGACAGGCCACCGGGGAGCTGTTTTTT	CASSPRQATGELFF
NA	many	TRBV2	TRBJ2-2	TGTGCCAGCAGTGAATTGACTCTTAACACCGGGGAGCTGTTTTTT	CASSELTLNTGELFF
TRBD2	many	TRBV20-1	TRBJ2-5	TGCAGTGCTAGACCCAGCGGGGGGCTGTACCAAGAGACCCAGTACTTC	CSARPSGGLYQETQYF
NA	NA	TRBV5-1	TRBJ2-7	TGCGCCAGCAGCTTCTTGGGGAACGAGCAGTACTTC	CASSFLGNEQYF
NA	many	TRBV6-1	TRBJ1-1	TGTGCCAGCAGATCCGGGCCCCACACTGAAGCTTTCTTT	CASRSGPHTEAFF
NA	many	TRBV6-1	TRBJ1-5	TGTGCCAGCTCACGTTCTGAGTATGAGCCCCAGCATTTT	CASSRSEYEPQHF
TRBD1	many	TRBV7-9	TRBJ2-2	TGTGCCAGCAGCACGGGACAGGGAAACGGGGAGCTGTTTTTT	CASSTGQGNGELFF